The T cell receptor beta chain described here comes from a study of control samples from healthy donors and cancer patients (dated by TCRdb to the early 2020s). Notes on this clone: The antigen it binds to is not known. No much larger clone is present one base from it, and per-base qualities are unavailable.

The library was built by means of the immunoSEQ multiplex PCR assay. Held by TCRdb, this immuneACCESS table contains in-frame sequences only and omits some clones. Under half of the omission traces to an unresolved V gene where checked; the cause of the rest is unknown. A total of 150,000 to 180,000 clones appear in this sample, 90% to 95% of them only once. The ten largest clones add up to approximately 6% of the sample. The CDR3, cysteine through phenylalanine, is 14 amino acids long. Only the CDR3 DNA stays, 42 bases, in frame from base 1. As encoded in the germline V gene, CDR1 is MGHRA while CDR2 is YSYEKL. V lost 8 bases and J lost 0 bases; the stretch between them is 13 bases long.

Sequencing was performed on blood. Rearrangement joined TRBV4-1 to TRBJ1-1; the D segment could be TRBD1, given 5 matching bases. This receptor was identified in a man in his forties or fifties in good health. CDR3 reads: CASHGATMNTEAFF. Here is the DNA: TGCGCCAGCCACGGGGCAACAATGAACACTGAAGCTTTCTTT.